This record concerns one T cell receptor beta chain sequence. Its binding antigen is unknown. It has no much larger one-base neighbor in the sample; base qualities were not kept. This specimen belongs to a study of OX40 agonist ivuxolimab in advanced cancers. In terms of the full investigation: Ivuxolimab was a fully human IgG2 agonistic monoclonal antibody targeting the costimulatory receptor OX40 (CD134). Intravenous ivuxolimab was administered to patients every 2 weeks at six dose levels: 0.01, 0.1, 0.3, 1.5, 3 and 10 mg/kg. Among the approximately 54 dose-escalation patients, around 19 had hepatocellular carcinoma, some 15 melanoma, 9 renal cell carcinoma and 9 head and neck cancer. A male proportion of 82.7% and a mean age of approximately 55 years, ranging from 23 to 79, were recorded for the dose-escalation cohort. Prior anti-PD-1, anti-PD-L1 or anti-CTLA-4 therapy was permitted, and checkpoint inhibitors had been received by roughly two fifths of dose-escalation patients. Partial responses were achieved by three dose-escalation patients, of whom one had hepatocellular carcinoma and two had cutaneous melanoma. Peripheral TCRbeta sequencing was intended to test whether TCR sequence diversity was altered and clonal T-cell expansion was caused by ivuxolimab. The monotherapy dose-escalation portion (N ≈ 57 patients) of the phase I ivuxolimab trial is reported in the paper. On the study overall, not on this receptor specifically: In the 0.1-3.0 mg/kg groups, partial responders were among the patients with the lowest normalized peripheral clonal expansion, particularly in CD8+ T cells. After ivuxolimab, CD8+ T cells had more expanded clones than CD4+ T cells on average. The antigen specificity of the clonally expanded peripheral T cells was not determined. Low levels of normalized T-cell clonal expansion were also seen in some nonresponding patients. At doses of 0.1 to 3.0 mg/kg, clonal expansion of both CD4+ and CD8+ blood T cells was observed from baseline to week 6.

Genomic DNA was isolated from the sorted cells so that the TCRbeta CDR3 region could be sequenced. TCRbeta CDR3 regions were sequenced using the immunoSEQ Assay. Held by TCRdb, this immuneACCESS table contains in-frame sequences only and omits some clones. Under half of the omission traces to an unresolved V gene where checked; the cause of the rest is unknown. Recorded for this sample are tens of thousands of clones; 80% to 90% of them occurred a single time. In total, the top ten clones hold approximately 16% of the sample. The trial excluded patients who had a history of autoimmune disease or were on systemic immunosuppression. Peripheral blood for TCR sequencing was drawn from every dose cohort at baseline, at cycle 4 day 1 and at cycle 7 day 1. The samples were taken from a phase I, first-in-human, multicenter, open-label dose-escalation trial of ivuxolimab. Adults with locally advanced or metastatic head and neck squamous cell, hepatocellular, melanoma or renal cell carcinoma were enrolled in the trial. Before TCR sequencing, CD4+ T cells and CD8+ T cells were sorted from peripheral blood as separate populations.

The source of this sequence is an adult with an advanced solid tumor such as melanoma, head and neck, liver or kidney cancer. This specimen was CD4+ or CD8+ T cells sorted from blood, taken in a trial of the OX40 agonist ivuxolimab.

In nucleotide form, the sequence is TGTGCCATCAGTGATGTTCGCGGGTTGGGGTGGAATGAGCAGTTCTTC. The translation is CAISDVRGLGWNEQFF. The chain links TRBV10-3 with TRBJ2-1; TRBD2 could be the D gene, as 5 bases match. Counted from cysteine to phenylalanine, this CDR3 has 16 amino acids. The read is trimmed to its CDR3 DNA, 48 bases read in frame from base 1. CDR1 and CDR2 were assigned from the germline V gene as ENHRY and SYGVKD. V and J are truncated by 3 bases and 7 bases respectively, leaving an intervening sequence of 19 bases.